This record concerns one T cell receptor (beta chain) sequence. Its antigen is currently unknown. CDR3 length: 19 amino acids. Germline V gives CDR1 PRHDT, CDR2 FYEKMQ (reference sequence). Germline trimming cut 8 bases from V and 6 bases from J; bases unmatched to any gene: 19. This record belongs to a study of T cells after yellow fever vaccination. Study-level background: Low-cell-number fractions were prepared with SMART-Seq v4 Ultra Low Input. The study, taken as a whole, reports: It was a small share of clonotypes that appeared in both CD4 and CD8 compartments. Bulk-population clonotypes that are abundant could appear as contaminants in FACS-sorted repertoires. In post-booster samples, most primary-vaccination clones reappeared (approximately 96% CD4, over 70% CD8).

TCRdb processed the 5' RACE reads anew with MiXCR; each CDR3 protein has one entry. The repertoire holds hundreds of thousands of distinct CDR3 sequences, roughly an eighth seen once, with 15% in the top ten. Specimen: PBMCs, collected on the day of the yellow fever booster vaccination. This TCR was sampled from a man younger than 40 who received the YFV17D yellow fever vaccine. This chain connects TRBV13 to TRBJ2-1, with 13 bases identical to TRBD2. CDR3: CASHALRLAGGNMGNEQFF. The CDR3 DNA follows: TGTGCCAGCCATGCCTTGAGACTAGCGGGAGGTAACATGGGCAATGAGCAGTTCTTC.